This T cell receptor (beta chain) was identified during a study of beta chain features in type 1 diabetes. Trimming shortened V by 3 bases and J by 5 bases, and 13 bases separated the two germline ends. The CDR3 consists of 14 residues. Germline assignment: CDR1 ENHRY and CDR2 SYGVKD. Of the isolated RNA, all was reverse transcribed, and so the sequenced material was expressed TCRB transcripts. Some clones are missing from TCRdb's copy, which holds only in-frame ones; the method was immunoSEQ multiplex PCR. The repertoire holds some 220,000 clones, with around 9.9% as singletons. Findings of the study overall: For patients and controls alike, PCR might favor shorter templates to the same degree.

This clone has only a few counts. Its specificity is not known. Source material: central memory CD4+ T cells from blood. The clonotype originates from a man between 18 and 35 years old in good health. This chain uses TRBV10-3 with TRBJ2-5; tentative D call: TRBD2 (6 bases). CDR3 loop: CAISESAGDETQYF. CDR3 in DNA: TGTGCCATCAGTGAATCAGCGGGTGACGAGACCCAGTACTTC.